A selection of T cell receptor beta chains follows, all from one sample in a study of T cell responses to AZD1222 COVID-19 vaccine. Repertoires were generated with immunoSEQ multiplex PCR, while TCRdb's copy carries only in-frame clones and drops some. The sample holds 64,000 or so clones, roughly 89% seen once. The sequencing here drew on peripheral blood, taken on day 0 of AZD1222 vaccination. These receptors all come from an adult in good health. CDR3s include the opening cysteine and the closing phenylalanine or tryptophan. Fields, in order: CDR3 protein, CDR3 DNA, V gene, CDR3 length, clone size, J gene, D gene. D genes are given only for firm matches. Some rows have no size entry. The others give once, few or many, or a class for an expanded clone.

CDR3: CASSLVAPRSTDTQYF
DNA: TGTGCCAGCAGCTTAGTTGCACCCCGGAGCACAGATACGCAGTATTTT
V: TRBV7-9
length: 16
size: NA
J: TRBJ2-3
D: NA

CDR3: CASSLESGETQYF
DNA: TGTGCCAGCAGCTTAGAGAGCGGGGAGACCCAGTACTTC
V: TRBV7-9
length: 13
size: NA
J: TRBJ2-5
D: NA

CDR3: CASSPRELLGSYEQYF
DNA: TGTGCCAGCTCACCACGAGAACTCTTGGGGTCCTACGAGCAGTACTTC
V: TRBV18
length: 16
size: NA
J: TRBJ2-7
D: NA

CDR3: CASSNRLTSGPLNTGELFF
DNA: TGTGCCAGCAGCAACCGTCTCACTAGCGGGCCCTTGAACACCGGGGAGCTGTTTTTT
V: TRBV7-8
length: 19
size: NA
J: TRBJ2-2
D: TRBD2

CDR3: CASSHSRTVPYNEQFF
DNA: TGTGCCAGCAGCCATAGCCGGACAGTACCTTACAATGAGCAGTTCTTC
V: TRBV11-2
length: 16
size: once
J: TRBJ2-1
D: NA

CDR3: CASSLGTSPAYNEQFF
DNA: TGTGCCAGCAGCTTGGGCACGTCTCCTGCCTATAATGAGCAGTTCTTC
V: TRBV5-5
length: 16
size: once
J: TRBJ2-1
D: NA

CDR3: CASRLGTGRAMNTEAFF
DNA: TGTGCCAGCAGACTAGGGACAGGCAGAGCCATGAACACTGAAGCTTTCTTT
V: TRBV5-8
length: 17
size: NA
J: TRBJ1-1
D: TRBD1

CDR3: CASSNDMWYGYTF
DNA: TGTGCCAGCTCGAATGATATGTGGTATGGCTACACCTTC
V: TRBV18
length: 13
size: NA
J: TRBJ1-2
D: NA

CDR3: CASSEFGLAGKIKQFF
DNA: TGTGCCAGCAGTGAATTCGGACTAGCGGGGAAAATAAAGCAGTTCTTC
V: TRBV6-1
length: 16
size: NA
J: TRBJ2-1
D: TRBD2

CDR3: CASSFSGNTIYF
DNA: TGTGCCAGCAGCTTTTCTGGAAACACCATATATTTT
V: TRBV5-4
length: 12
size: once
J: TRBJ1-3
D: NA

CDR3: CASSVAASPNTEAFF
DNA: TGTGCCAGCAGCGTTGCTGCGTCCCCGAACACTGAAGCTTTCTTT
V: TRBV9
length: 15
size: NA
J: TRBJ1-1
D: NA

CDR3: CASSFGTGGWYGYTF
DNA: TGTGCCAGCAGCTTCGGGACAGGGGGATGGTATGGCTACACCTTC
V: TRBV7-2
length: 15
size: NA
J: TRBJ1-2
D: TRBD1

CDR3: CASSLGTSGSYNEQFF
DNA: TGTGCCAGCAGTTTGGGGACTAGCGGCTCCTACAATGAGCAGTTCTTC
V: TRBV27
length: 16
size: NA
J: TRBJ2-1
D: TRBD2

CDR3: CASSYGGYSNQPQHF
DNA: TGTGCCAGCAGTTACGGAGGGTATAGCAATCAGCCCCAGCATTTT
V: TRBV6-5
length: 15
size: NA
J: TRBJ1-5
D: NA

CDR3: CASSLVRDRYNEQFF
DNA: TGTGCCAGCAGCTTAGTGCGGGACAGGTACAATGAGCAGTTCTTC
V: TRBV7-2
length: 15
size: NA
J: TRBJ2-1
D: TRBD1

CDR3: CASSFQGINEQFF
DNA: TGCGCCAGCAGCTTCCAGGGAATCAATGAGCAGTTCTTC
V: TRBV5-1
length: 13
size: NA
J: TRBJ2-1
D: NA

CDR3: CASSVDPQTSYNEQFF
DNA: TGTGCCAGCAGCGTAGACCCGCAGACCTCCTACAATGAGCAGTTCTTC
V: TRBV9
length: 16
size: NA
J: TRBJ2-1
D: NA

CDR3: CASSFDERNEQFF
DNA: TGTGCCAGCAGCTTCGATGAACGGAATGAGCAGTTCTTC
V: TRBV5-4
length: 13
size: few
J: TRBJ2-1
D: NA

CDR3: CASSPGQNYGYTF
DNA: TGTGCCAGCTCACCGGGGCAAAACTATGGCTACACCTTC
V: TRBV18
length: 13
size: NA
J: TRBJ1-2
D: NA

CDR3: CASVAAARNQPQHF
DNA: TGTGCCAGTGTGGCGGCAGCTCGCAATCAGCCCCAGCATTTT
V: TRBV19
length: 14
size: NA
J: TRBJ1-5
D: NA

CDR3: CASSLAGQGVSDTQYF
DNA: TGTGCCAGCAGCTTGGCGGGACAGGGGGTTTCAGATACGCAGTATTTT
V: TRBV5-4
length: 16
size: NA
J: TRBJ2-3
D: TRBD1

CDR3: CASSPLDRGSYEQYF
DNA: TGTGCCAGCAGTCCCCTCGACAGGGGTAGCTACGAGCAGTACTTC
V: TRBV28
length: 15
size: once
J: TRBJ2-7
D: TRBD1

CDR3: CASKNQKLFF
DNA: TGTGCCAGCAAAAATCAAAAACTGTTTTTT
V: TRBV2
length: 10
size: NA
J: TRBJ1-4
D: NA

CDR3: CASSFRGATGELFF
DNA: TGTGCCAGCAGCTTTAGGGGAGCAACCGGGGAGCTGTTTTTT
V: TRBV7-2
length: 14
size: few
J: TRBJ2-2
D: NA

CDR3: CAIPRASNTGELFF
DNA: TGTGCCATCCCCCGCGCCTCGAACACCGGGGAGCTGTTTTTT
V: TRBV10-3
length: 14
size: few
J: TRBJ2-2
D: NA

CDR3: CASSFGGGSYEQYF
DNA: TGCGCCAGCAGCTTTGGAGGGGGCAGCTACGAGCAGTACTTC
V: TRBV5-1
length: 14
size: few
J: TRBJ2-7
D: NA

CDR3: CASGLGTPRGQPQHF
DNA: TGTGCTAGTGGTTTGGGGACACCAAGGGGGCAGCCCCAGCATTTT
V: TRBV12-5
length: 15
size: medium-sized
J: TRBJ1-5
D: NA

CDR3: CASHPRLGSGNTIYF
DNA: TGTGCCAGCCACCCCCGGCTGGGGTCTGGAAACACCATATATTTT
V: TRBV19
length: 15
size: NA
J: TRBJ1-3
D: NA

CDR3: CASSLGQTSGGNTDTQYF
DNA: TGTGCCAGCAGCTTGGGCCAGACTAGCGGGGGAAACACAGATACGCAGTATTTT
V: TRBV5-8
length: 18
size: NA
J: TRBJ2-3
D: TRBD2

CDR3: CASGTMGNEQFF
DNA: TGTGCCAGCGGTACTATGGGGAATGAGCAGTTCTTC
V: TRBV2
length: 12
size: NA
J: TRBJ2-1
D: NA